This TCR beta chain emerged from a study of blood T cell repertoires in COVID-19. Study overall: The study drew acute and convalescent COVID-19 samples from the United States, Italy and Spain.

TCRdb's table, derived via immunoSEQ multiplex PCR, lists solely in-frame clones and lacks some. The sample records fewer than 400,000 clones, around 90% being singletons. The age range of participants was 18 to 89 years, with residence in about two dozen US areas. Clinical history as reported by participants underpinned cohort assignment. The study counted Cohort 3 donors as recovered given two negative PCRs, clearance, or symptom resolution. The sequencing input was PBMCs or T cells enriched from blood (not recorded which). This clonotype was sampled from a man in his sixties who had recovered from COVID-19.

Here the CDR3 reads CASSTRTGTDSNQPQHF. CDR3 in DNA: TGCGCCAGCAGCACTAGAACTGGGACAGATAGCAATCAGCCCCAGCATTTT. The J gene is TRBJ1-5, the V gene TRBV5-1, with 7 bases that match TRBD1. Germline CDR1 SGHRS, CDR2 YFSETQ. The CDR3 has 17 residues. V lost 4 bases to trimming and J lost 0 bases; unmatched junction nucleotides: 10.